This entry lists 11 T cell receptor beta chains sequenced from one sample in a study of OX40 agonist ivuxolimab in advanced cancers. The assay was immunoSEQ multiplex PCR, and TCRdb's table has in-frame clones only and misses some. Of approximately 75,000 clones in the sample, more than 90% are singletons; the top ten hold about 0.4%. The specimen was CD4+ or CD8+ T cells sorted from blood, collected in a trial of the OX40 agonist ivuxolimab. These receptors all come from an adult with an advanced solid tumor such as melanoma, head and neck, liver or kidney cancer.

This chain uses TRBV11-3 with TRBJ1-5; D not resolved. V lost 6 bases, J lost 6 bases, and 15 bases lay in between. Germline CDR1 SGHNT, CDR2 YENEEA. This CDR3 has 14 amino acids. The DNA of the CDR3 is TGTGCCAGCAGGAATAGGACGGCTAGTCAGCCCCAGCATTTT. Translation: CASRNRTASQPQHF.

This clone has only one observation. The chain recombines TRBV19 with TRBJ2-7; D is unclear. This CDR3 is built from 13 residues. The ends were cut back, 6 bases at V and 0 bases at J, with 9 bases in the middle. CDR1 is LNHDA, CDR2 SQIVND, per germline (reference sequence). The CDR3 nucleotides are TGTGCCAGTAGCGGGCTAGTCTCCTACGAGCAGTACTTC. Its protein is CASSGLVSYEQYF.

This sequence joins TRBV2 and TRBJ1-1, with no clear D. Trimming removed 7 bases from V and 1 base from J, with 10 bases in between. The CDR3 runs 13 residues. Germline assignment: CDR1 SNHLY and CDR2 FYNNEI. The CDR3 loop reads CASIVRENTEAFF. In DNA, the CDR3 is TGTGCCAGCATCGTACGGGAGAACACTGAAGCTTTCTTT.

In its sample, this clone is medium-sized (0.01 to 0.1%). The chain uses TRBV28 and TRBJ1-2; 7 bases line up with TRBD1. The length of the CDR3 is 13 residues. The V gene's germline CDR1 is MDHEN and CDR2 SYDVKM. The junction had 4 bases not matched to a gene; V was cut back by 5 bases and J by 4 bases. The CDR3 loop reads CASSTTGVYGYTF. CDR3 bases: TGTGCCAGCAGTACCACAGGGGTCTATGGCTACACCTTC.

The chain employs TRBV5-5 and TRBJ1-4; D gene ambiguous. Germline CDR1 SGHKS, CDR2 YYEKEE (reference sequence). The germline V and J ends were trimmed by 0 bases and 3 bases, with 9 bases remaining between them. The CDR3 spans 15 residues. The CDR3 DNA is TGTGCCAGCAGCTTGGGTTCTGGACCTAATGAAAAACTGTTTTTT. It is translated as CASSLGSGPNEKLFF.

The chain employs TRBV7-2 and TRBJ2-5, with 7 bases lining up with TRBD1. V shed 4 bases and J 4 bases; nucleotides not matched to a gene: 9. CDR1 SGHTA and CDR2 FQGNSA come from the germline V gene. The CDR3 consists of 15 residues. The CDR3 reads CASSSGQVWGETQYF. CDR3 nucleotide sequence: TGTGCCAGCAGCTCCGGACAGGTTTGGGGAGAGACCCAGTACTTC.

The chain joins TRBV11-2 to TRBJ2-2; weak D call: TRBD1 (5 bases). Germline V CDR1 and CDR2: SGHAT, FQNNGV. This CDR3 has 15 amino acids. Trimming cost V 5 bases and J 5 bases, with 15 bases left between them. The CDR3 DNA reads TGTGCCAGCAGCAACACGGACACATTAACCGGGGAGCTGTTTTTT. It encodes CASSNTDTLTGELFF.

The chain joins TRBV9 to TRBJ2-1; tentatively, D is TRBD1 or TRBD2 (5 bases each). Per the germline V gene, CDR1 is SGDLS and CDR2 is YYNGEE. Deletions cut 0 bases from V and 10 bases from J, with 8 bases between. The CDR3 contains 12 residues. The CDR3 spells CASSVVWGEQFF. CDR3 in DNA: TGTGCCAGCAGCGTAGTTTGGGGGGAGCAGTTCTTC.

The CDR3 DNA is TGTGCCAGCAGACCTATAGCGGGAGGGCCTAGTTTCCATGAGCAGTTCTTC. This translates into CASRPIAGGPSFHEQFF. The chain joins TRBV27 to TRBJ2-1; TRBD2 matches at 11 bases. Trimming took 6 bases from V and 8 from J; bases not matched to a gene: 15. Germline lookup yields CDR1 MNHEY and CDR2 SMNVEV (reference sequence). The CDR3 covers 17 residues.

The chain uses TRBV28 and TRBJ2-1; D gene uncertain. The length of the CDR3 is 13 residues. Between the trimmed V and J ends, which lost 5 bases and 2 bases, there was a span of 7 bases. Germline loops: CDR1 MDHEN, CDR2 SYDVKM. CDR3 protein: CASSPEAYNEQFF. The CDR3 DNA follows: TGTGCCAGCAGTCCTGAAGCCTACAATGAGCAGTTCTTC.

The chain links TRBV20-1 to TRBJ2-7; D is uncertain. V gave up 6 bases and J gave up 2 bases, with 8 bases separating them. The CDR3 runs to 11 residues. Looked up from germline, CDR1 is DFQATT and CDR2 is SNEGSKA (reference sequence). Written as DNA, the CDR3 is TGCAGTGCCATTTTAGCCTACGAGCAGTACTTC. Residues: CSAILAYEQYF.